This is a list of T cell receptor beta chains from one sample in a study of T cell responses to AZD1222 COVID-19 vaccine. Method: immunoSEQ multiplex PCR; TCRdb's copy keeps in-frame clones and lacks some. The sample records some 180,000 clones, 80% to 95% being singletons. The sequenced sample was peripheral blood, obtained on day 0 of AZD1222 vaccination. The receptors originated from an adult in good health. The CDR3 runs from the conserved cysteine through the conserved F or W. Fields, in order: clone size, J gene, V gene, D gene, CDR3 DNA, CDR3 protein. A D gene is named only where the DNA matches it firmly. Clone size is given for some rows only: seen once, a few or many times, or a class if the clone is expanded.

NA | TRBJ1-3 | TRBV7-2 | NA | TGTGCCAGCAGCTTAAGCCGGGGAGGTGGAAACACCATATATTTT | CASSLSRGGGNTIYF
NA | TRBJ2-2 | TRBV5-5 | NA | TGTGCCAGCAGCGTCGGATTTACCGGGGAGCTGTTTTTT | CASSVGFTGELFF
NA | TRBJ1-2 | TRBV5-1 | TRBD1 | TGCGCCAGCAGCTTGGTTGGACAGGGGGTTTCGTATGGCTACACCTTC | CASSLVGQGVSYGYTF
NA | TRBJ1-5 | TRBV7-2 | TRBD1 | TGTGCCAGCAGCTTAGTAGCAGGGGGCGGTCAGCCCCAGCATTTT | CASSLVAGGGQPQHF
NA | TRBJ1-1 | TRBV30 | NA | TGTGCGTCTTCTGGGGTCCCGGTCTATTCTGAAGCTTTCTTT | CASSGVPVYSEAFF
NA | TRBJ2-7 | TRBV28 | TRBD1 | TGTGCCAGCAGGGGACAGGTATACGAGCAGTACTTC | CASRGQVYEQYF
NA | TRBJ1-5 | TRBV12-5 | TRBD1 | TGTGCTAGTGGTTTGGGACAGGGGTATCAGCCCCAGCATTTT | CASGLGQGYQPQHF
NA | TRBJ2-1 | TRBV29-1 | NA | TGCAGCGTTGAAAGAGGGCAGAACTCGGTTCTGTTCTTC | CSVERGQNSVLFF
NA | TRBJ2-1 | TRBV7-9 | NA | TGTGCCAGCAGCGCCCGCGAACCGGGAATGAGATACAATGAGCAGTTCTTC | CASSAREPGMRYNEQFF
NA | TRBJ2-5 | TRBV29-1 | NA | TGCAGCGTTGAAGATCTCGGACCGAGGTACTTC | CSVEDLGPRYF
NA | TRBJ1-6 | TRBV18 | NA | TGTGCCAGCTCCCCCGGGCATTCACCCCTCCACTTT | CASSPGHSPLHF
NA | TRBJ2-1 | TRBV5-8 | TRBD2 | TGTGCCAGCAGCTTGGGACTAGCGGTCAACAATGAGCAGTTCTTC | CASSLGLAVNNEQFF
once | TRBJ1-3 | TRBV7-9 | TRBD1 | TGTGCCAGCAGCTGGACAGGGGACTCTGGAAACACCATATATTTT | CASSWTGDSGNTIYF
once | TRBJ1-3 | TRBV2 | NA | TGTGCCAGCAGCGATCCTACAGGGACATACTCTGGAAACACCATATATTTT | CASSDPTGTYSGNTIYF
NA | TRBJ1-2 | TRBV6-2/TRBV6-3 | TRBD1 | TGTGCCAGCATCCCGGGACAGGGACTTGGCTACACCTTC | CASIPGQGLGYTF
once | TRBJ2-2 | TRBV24-1 | NA | TGTGCCACCAGTGATTCTCGGGGTCCCGGGGAGCTGTTTTTT | CATSDSRGPGELFF
NA | TRBJ2-3 | TRBV5-1 | TRBD1 | TGCGCCAGCAGCTTGTTCCGGGGACAGGGCCTGTATTTT | CASSLFRGQGLYF
NA | TRBJ1-2 | TRBV7-2 | NA | TGTGCCAGCAGCTCACGAGGGACGGCAAAGCTCTATGGCTACACCTTC | CASSSRGTAKLYGYTF
NA | TRBJ1-4 | TRBV30 | TRBD1 | TGTGCCTGGAATCGACAGGGGGCTTGGGAAAAACTGTTTTTT | CAWNRQGAWEKLFF
NA | TRBJ1-6 | TRBV7-2 | NA | TGTGCCAGCAGCTCCTCCGTGGTAGGGGAAGCGGCACCCCTCCACTTT | CASSSSVVGEAAPLHF
NA | TRBJ1-2 | TRBV7-2 | NA | TGTGCCAGCAGCTTACCCGAGAGGGGACCCGTATATGGCTACACCTTC | CASSLPERGPVYGYTF
NA | TRBJ2-2 | TRBV7-9 | NA | TGTGCCAGCAGCCCTCAATCTACGAACACCGGGGAGCTGTTTTTT | CASSPQSTNTGELFF